The clone carrying this T cell receptor (beta chain) came up many times. What it recognizes is unknown. This record belongs to a study of regulatory T cells in long-lasting Graves disease. Turning to the study itself: Recently diagnosed Graves' patients had received antithyroid drugs for under 3 months.

Both iRepertoire HTBI primers and Arm-PCR of CDR3 regions were used to build the TCR beta libraries. TCRdb redid the calling of the multiplex PCR reads with MiXCR, one entry per CDR3 protein. The sample lists about 440,000 distinct CDR3 sequences; about a sixth were seen once. Study conclusions and caveats: There were preferences for TRBV28, TRBJ1-2 and TRBJ2-5 in persistent disease.

This CDR3 is 13 amino acids long. Germline CDR1 LGHDT, CDR2 YNNKEL (reference sequence). With V trimmed by 3 bases and J by 6 bases, 3 bases remained unmatched. The time point denotes: newly diagnosed GD, antithyroid drugs for less than 3 months. PBMC RNA was the source of the TCR library. These data also formed part of another study, on T cells in Graves' hyperthyroidism and ophthalmopathy. That work states: First-round RT-PCR with HTBI primers amplified the TCR CDR3 region. Ophthalmopathy prediction by the model preceded onset by a median approximately 5.9 months.

The receptor's source is a woman in her 30s with Graves disease. The sample was peripheral blood mononuclear cells (PBMCs), taken at new diagnosis, from a patient treated with antithyroid drugs. V gene TRBV3-1 combines with J gene TRBJ2-7; 9 nucleotides align to TRBD1. As DNA, the CDR3 is TGTGCCAGCAGCCAGGACAGGGGCCTCGAGCAGTACTTC. Its translation: CASSQDRGLEQYF.